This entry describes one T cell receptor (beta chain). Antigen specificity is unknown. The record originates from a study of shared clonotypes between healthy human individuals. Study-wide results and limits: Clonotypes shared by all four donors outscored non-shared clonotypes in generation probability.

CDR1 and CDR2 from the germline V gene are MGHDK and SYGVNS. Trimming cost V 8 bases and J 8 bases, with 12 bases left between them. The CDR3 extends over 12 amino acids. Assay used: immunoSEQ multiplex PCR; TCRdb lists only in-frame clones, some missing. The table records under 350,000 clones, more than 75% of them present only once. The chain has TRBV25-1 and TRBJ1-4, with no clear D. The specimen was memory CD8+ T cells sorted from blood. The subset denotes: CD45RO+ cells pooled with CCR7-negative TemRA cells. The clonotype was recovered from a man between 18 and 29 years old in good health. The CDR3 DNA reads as TGTGCCAGCGGATGGGAGGGCGAAAAACTGTTTTTT. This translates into CASGWEGEKLFF.